This TCR beta chain comes out of a study of blood T cell repertoires in COVID-19. Looking at the study overall: From the United States, Italy and Spain came samples of acute and convalescent COVID-19.

The V end was cut by 5 bases, the J end by 1 base, with 11 bases between. The CDR3 covers 14 residues. CDR1 and CDR2 (germline): SGHNT, YENEEA. Authors' methods: Amplification from reference gene primers served as the basis for estimated nucleated cell counts. Clones were read by immunoSEQ multiplex PCR, and TCRdb kept only the in-frame ones, dropping some. Clone size and the V and J calls come from that table; the DNA yielded D and trimming. The sample holds tens of thousands of clones, 60% to 80% seen once. The sequencing sample was made of peripheral blood. The receptor's source is a man older than 75 with acute or convalescent COVID-19. This rearrangement joins TRBV11-3 to TRBJ1-1, with D perhaps matching TRBD1 (5 bases). The chain's CDR3 is CASSRQGSNTEAFF. The CDR3 DNA reads as TGTGCCAGCAGCCGGCAGGGATCGAACACTGAAGCTTTCTTT.